The 9 T cell receptor beta chains reported below all come from one sample, sequenced in a study of shared clonotypes between healthy human individuals. Naive CD8 isolation took CD45RO-negative cells positively selected for CCR7 and excluded terminally differentiated effector memory CD45RA+ cells. Sequenced by immunoSEQ multiplex PCR; TCRdb stores in-frame clones only, minus some. The data hold about 1.9 million clones, with around 93% observed a single time. Sequenced material: naive CD8+ T cells from PBMCs. Receptors were obtained from a man aged 18 to 29 in good health. Some clones in this sample may be carry-over from other donors' samples.

The V gene is TRBV7-9, the J gene TRBJ2-1; D is possibly TRBD1 (7 bases). This CDR3 comprises 14 residues. Germline lookup yields CDR1 SEHNR and CDR2 FQNEAQ (reference sequence). The V and J ends lost 5 bases and 9 bases respectively, with 17 bases between them. The DNA of the CDR3 is TGTGCCAGCAGCCAGGGGGGCCTCCGGGGTGAGCAGTTCTTC. Its protein product is CASSQGGLRGEQFF.

The rearrangement joins TRBV29-1 to TRBJ1-1, with a possible D match to TRBD1 (5 bases). V lost 4 bases to trimming and J lost 5 bases, with 14 bases between them. This CDR3 region has 13 residues. Germline V lookup: CDR1 SQVTM, CDR2 ANQGSEA. This chain's CDR3 is CSVVGTFYTEAFF. The CDR3 DNA reads as TGCAGCGTTGTGGGGACTTTTTATACTGAAGCTTTCTTT.

The rearrangement joins TRBV28 to TRBJ1-2; 8 nucleotides line up with TRBD1. CDR1 is MDHEN, CDR2 SYDVKM, per germline. This CDR3 contains 15 residues. The V and J ends lost 9 bases and 4 bases, in that order; junction bases with no gene match: 13. This CDR3 is CASWTGFILGYGYTF. CDR3 nucleotides: TGTGCCAGTTGGACAGGGTTCATATTGGGCTATGGCTACACCTTC.

The V call is TRBV13, the J call TRBJ2-6; TRBD2 might be the D (5 bases). Trimming cost V 3 bases and J 3 bases, with 9 bases left between them. The CDR3 totals 15 residues. The germline CDR1 and CDR2 sequences are PRHDT and FYEKMQ (reference sequence). For the CDR3, the DNA is TGTGCCAGCAGCTTGCCGGGGAATGGGGCCAACGTCCTGACTTTC. It codes for CASSLPGNGANVLTF.

This chain connects TRBV27 to TRBJ2-1, with D tentatively TRBD2 (5 bases). The CDR3 spans 15 residues. The V gene lost 4 bases and the J gene lost 3 bases, with 13 bases spanning the gap. The germline V gene has CDR1 MNHEY and CDR2 SMNVEV (reference sequence). The CDR3 region is CASSSQRGIYNEQFF. CDR3 bases: TGTGCCAGCAGTTCCCAGAGAGGGATCTACAATGAGCAGTTCTTC.

The sample holds a few counts of this clone. The J gene is TRBJ1-1, the V gene TRBV29-1; the D is unclear. V was clipped by 8 bases and J by 8 bases, with 12 bases between them. Germline loops: CDR1 SQVTM, CDR2 ANQGSEA. The CDR3 runs 10 residues. The CDR3 nucleotides read TGCAGCCCAAACCCAGCCGAAGCTTTCTTT. Translated: CSPNPAEAFF.

This chain joins TRBV5-6 and TRBJ2-7; 7 nucleotides line up with TRBD1. V was pared by 0 bases and J by 3 bases, with 6 bases of the junction left unmatched. The CDR3 spans 15 residues. Looked up from germline, CDR1 is SGHDT and CDR2 is YYEEEE. CDR3 sequence (DNA): TGTGCCAGCAGCTTGGCCGGGACAGAGGTCTACGAGCAGTACTTC. Protein sequence: CASSLAGTEVYEQYF.

The chain has TRBV4-1 and TRBJ1-1; D is perhaps TRBD1 (5 bases). Trimming removed 4 bases from V and 3 bases from J, with 12 bases in between. The V gene's germline CDR1 is MGHRA and CDR2 YSYEKL. CDR3 length: 14 residues. CDR3 in DNA: TGCGCCAGCAGCCTCTCAAGGGGATACACTGAAGCTTTCTTT. Protein product: CASSLSRGYTEAFF.

The V gene is TRBV27, the J gene TRBJ2-3, with 7 bases matching TRBD2. V was pared by 1 base and J by 5 bases, with 12 bases of the junction left unmatched. The germline V gene has CDR1 MNHEY and CDR2 SMNVEV (reference sequence). The CDR3 contains 17 residues. CDR3: CASSLYLGLEEGDTQYF. Here the CDR3 DNA reads TGTGCCAGCAGTTTATACTTAGGACTAGAAGAGGGAGATACGCAGTATTTT.